These T cell receptor beta chains were read from a single sample in a study of shared clonotypes between healthy human individuals. The protocol was immunoSEQ multiplex PCR, while the TCRdb copy is restricted to in-frame clones and leaves out a portion. In the table there are roughly 2.4 million clones, approximately 94% of which are singletons. Sequencing input: naive CD4+ T cells sorted from blood. The receptors come from a man aged 18 to 30 in good health. Each CDR3 is given with its conserved first and last residue. A D gene is named only where the DNA matches it firmly. Part of the rows lack a size; the others show once, few, many or a class for expanded clones.

j_call: TRBJ2-7; d_call: TRBD1; v_call: TRBV11-2; clone_size: NA; cdr3_aa: CASSPGQGAYEQYF; cdr3_nt: TGTGCCAGCAGCCCGGGACAGGGGGCCTACGAGCAGTACTTC
j_call: TRBJ1-5; d_call: NA; v_call: TRBV10-2; clone_size: NA; cdr3_aa: CASSEQDYQPQHF; cdr3_nt: TGCGCCAGCAGTGAGCAAGACTATCAGCCCCAGCATTTT
j_call: TRBJ2-7; d_call: TRBD2; v_call: TRBV4-3; clone_size: NA; cdr3_aa: CASSLTSGYEQYF; cdr3_nt: TGCGCCAGCAGCCTTACTAGCGGCTACGAGCAGTACTTC
j_call: TRBJ1-2; d_call: TRBD1; v_call: TRBV29-1; clone_size: NA; cdr3_aa: CSVPTGGGYTF; cdr3_nt: TGCAGCGTACCGACAGGGGGCGGCTACACCTTC
j_call: TRBJ1-2; d_call: TRBD1; v_call: TRBV19; clone_size: NA; cdr3_aa: CASSIGTGDGYTF; cdr3_nt: TGTGCCAGTAGTATAGGGACAGGGGACGGCTACACCTTC
j_call: TRBJ1-6; d_call: TRBD1; v_call: TRBV18; clone_size: NA; cdr3_aa: CASSTGSGQGFSYNSPLHF; cdr3_nt: TGTGCCAGCTCAACAGGGTCGGGACAGGGCTTCTCCTATAATTCACCCCTCCACTTT
j_call: TRBJ1-1; d_call: TRBD1; v_call: TRBV19; clone_size: once; cdr3_aa: CASSVRGLLNTEAFF; cdr3_nt: TGTGCCAGTAGTGTCAGGGGGCTCCTGAACACTGAAGCTTTCTTT
j_call: TRBJ1-2; d_call: NA; v_call: TRBV4-1; clone_size: once; cdr3_aa: CASSQWKGTNVKGRNRYTF; cdr3_nt: TGCGCCAGCAGCCAGTGGAAGGGAACCAATGTAAAGGGGAGGAATCGCTACACCTTC
j_call: TRBJ1-5; d_call: NA; v_call: TRBV6-1; clone_size: NA; cdr3_aa: CASSEQGNQPQHF; cdr3_nt: TGTGCCAGCAGTGAACAGGGGAATCAGCCCCAGCATTTT
j_call: TRBJ2-1; d_call: TRBD2; v_call: TRBV5-1; clone_size: NA; cdr3_aa: CASSLIVASGNNEQFF; cdr3_nt: TGCGCCAGCAGCTTGATCGTCGCTAGCGGGAACAATGAGCAGTTCTTC
j_call: TRBJ1-2; d_call: NA; v_call: TRBV7-2; clone_size: once; cdr3_aa: CASSPRPAPDGYTF; cdr3_nt: TGTGCCAGCAGCCCACGTCCGGCCCCGGATGGCTACACCTTC
j_call: TRBJ2-5; d_call: TRBD2; v_call: TRBV5-1; clone_size: NA; cdr3_aa: CASSLRRGAPGFQETQYF; cdr3_nt: TGCGCCAGCAGCTTAAGGCGGGGGGCCCCAGGCTTTCAAGAGACCCAGTACTTC
j_call: TRBJ1-6; d_call: TRBD1; v_call: TRBV27; clone_size: NA; cdr3_aa: CASSRDSYNSPLHF; cdr3_nt: TGTGCCAGCAGCCGGGACAGCTATAATTCACCCCTCCACTTT
j_call: TRBJ2-2; d_call: NA; v_call: TRBV18; clone_size: NA; cdr3_aa: CASSPDVANTGELFF; cdr3_nt: TGTGCCAGCTCCCCGGACGTCGCGAACACCGGGGAGCTGTTTTTT
j_call: TRBJ1-1; d_call: NA; v_call: TRBV30; clone_size: NA; cdr3_aa: CAWSPQTALEAFF; cdr3_nt: TGTGCCTGGAGTCCTCAGACAGCCCTTGAAGCTTTCTTT
j_call: TRBJ1-4; d_call: NA; v_call: TRBV5-1; clone_size: NA; cdr3_aa: CASSLARFGSTNEKLFF; cdr3_nt: TGCGCCAGCAGCTTGGCCCGCTTTGGATCAACTAATGAAAAACTGTTTTTT
j_call: TRBJ1-1; d_call: NA; v_call: TRBV10-3; clone_size: NA; cdr3_aa: CAISSGYTEAFF; cdr3_nt: TGTGCCATCAGTTCGGGCTACACTGAAGCTTTCTTT
j_call: TRBJ1-1; d_call: NA; v_call: TRBV19; clone_size: NA; cdr3_aa: CASSISGTSGTEAFF; cdr3_nt: TGTGCCAGTAGTATCTCAGGAACTTCGGGCACTGAAGCTTTCTTT
j_call: TRBJ1-4; d_call: NA; v_call: TRBV11-2; clone_size: once; cdr3_aa: CASSADKNEKLFF; cdr3_nt: TGTGCCAGCAGCGCGGACAAGAATGAAAAACTGTTTTTT
j_call: TRBJ2-2; d_call: NA; v_call: TRBV9; clone_size: NA; cdr3_aa: CASSGTGVQADTGELFF; cdr3_nt: TGTGCCAGCAGCGGAACGGGGGTTCAGGCGGACACCGGGGAGCTGTTTTTT
j_call: TRBJ1-4; d_call: NA; v_call: TRBV21-1; clone_size: NA; cdr3_aa: CASSRGRDSNEKLFF; cdr3_nt: TGTGCCAGCAGCAGGGGTCGGGACAGCAATGAAAAACTGTTTTTT
j_call: TRBJ1-6; d_call: NA; v_call: TRBV6-5; clone_size: NA; cdr3_aa: CASRRGLGDNSPLHF; cdr3_nt: TGTGCCAGTAGGAGGGGTTTAGGGGATAATTCACCCCTCCACTTT
j_call: TRBJ1-4; d_call: NA; v_call: TRBV18; clone_size: NA; cdr3_aa: CASSLDWSEKLFF; cdr3_nt: TGTGCCAGCTCCCTCGATTGGAGTGAAAAACTGTTTTTT
j_call: TRBJ2-5; d_call: NA; v_call: TRBV7-8; clone_size: once; cdr3_aa: CASSWNTRGGETQYF; cdr3_nt: TGTGCCAGCAGCTGGAACACGAGGGGGGGGGAGACCCAGTACTTC
j_call: TRBJ1-2; d_call: NA; v_call: TRBV18; clone_size: NA; cdr3_aa: CASSPIRIEPATYGYTF; cdr3_nt: TGTGCCAGCTCACCAATCAGGATCGAACCGGCCACCTATGGCTACACCTTC
j_call: TRBJ2-2; d_call: TRBD2; v_call: TRBV9; clone_size: NA; cdr3_aa: CASRRLAGKAGELFF; cdr3_nt: TGTGCCAGCCGAAGACTAGCGGGAAAGGCCGGGGAGCTGTTTTTT
j_call: TRBJ1-2; d_call: NA; v_call: TRBV6-1; clone_size: NA; cdr3_aa: CASSVAGPIGYTF; cdr3_nt: TGTGCCAGCAGTGTGGCAGGGCCAATTGGCTACACCTTC
j_call: TRBJ2-1; d_call: NA; v_call: TRBV7-9; clone_size: NA; cdr3_aa: CASSSSGNEQFF; cdr3_nt: TGTGCCAGCAGCTCGTCCGGTAATGAGCAGTTCTTC
j_call: TRBJ2-3; d_call: NA; v_call: TRBV6-5; clone_size: once; cdr3_aa: CASSYSSGVADTQYF; cdr3_nt: TGTGCCAGCAGTTACTCGTCGGGGGTTGCAGATACGCAGTATTTT
j_call: TRBJ1-4; d_call: NA; v_call: TRBV28; clone_size: NA; cdr3_aa: CASSLWGATKSEKLFF; cdr3_nt: TGTGCCAGCAGTTTATGGGGGGCCACTAAATCTGAAAAACTGTTTTTT
j_call: TRBJ2-1; d_call: NA; v_call: TRBV12-5; clone_size: NA; cdr3_aa: CASGLGQAYEQFF; cdr3_nt: TGTGCTAGTGGTTTGGGACAAGCGTATGAGCAGTTCTTC
j_call: TRBJ1-1; d_call: NA; v_call: TRBV2; clone_size: NA; cdr3_aa: CASSGQLRTEAFF; cdr3_nt: TGTGCCAGCAGTGGACAGTTAAGAACTGAAGCTTTCTTT
j_call: TRBJ1-3; d_call: TRBD1; v_call: TRBV18; clone_size: NA; cdr3_aa: CASSPRTGDTGNTIYF; cdr3_nt: TGTGCCAGCTCACCAAGGACAGGGGATACTGGAAACACCATATATTTT
j_call: TRBJ2-7; d_call: NA; v_call: TRBV19; clone_size: NA; cdr3_aa: CASSISPPGEQYF; cdr3_nt: TGTGCCAGTAGTATTTCCCCCCCTGGCGAGCAGTACTTC
j_call: TRBJ2-7; d_call: NA; v_call: TRBV6-6; clone_size: NA; cdr3_aa: CASKGNSYEQYF; cdr3_nt: TGTGCCAGCAAGGGGAACTCCTACGAGCAGTACTTC
j_call: TRBJ2-3; d_call: NA; v_call: TRBV30; clone_size: NA; cdr3_aa: CACPGRDTDTQYF; cdr3_nt: TGTGCCTGTCCCGGGCGGGACACAGATACGCAGTATTTT
j_call: TRBJ2-1; d_call: TRBD2; v_call: TRBV9; clone_size: NA; cdr3_aa: CASSVYSGGNNEQFF; cdr3_nt: TGTGCCAGCAGCGTTTATAGCGGGGGTAACAATGAGCAGTTCTTC
j_call: TRBJ2-5; d_call: NA; v_call: TRBV5-1; clone_size: NA; cdr3_aa: CASSSGLEETQYF; cdr3_nt: TGCGCCAGCAGCTCGGGACTCGAAGAGACCCAGTACTTC
j_call: TRBJ1-2; d_call: NA; v_call: TRBV9; clone_size: NA; cdr3_aa: CASSVGITGYGYTF; cdr3_nt: TGTGCCAGCAGCGTAGGGATAACAGGATATGGCTACACCTTC
j_call: TRBJ1-2; d_call: NA; v_call: TRBV29-1; clone_size: NA; cdr3_aa: CSVQDGDGYTF; cdr3_nt: TGCAGCGTTCAGGACGGTGATGGCTACACCTTC
j_call: TRBJ2-5; d_call: NA; v_call: TRBV13; clone_size: NA; cdr3_aa: CASSLQPGRGETQYF; cdr3_nt: TGTGCCAGCAGCTTACAACCGGGACGAGGTGAGACCCAGTACTTC
j_call: TRBJ1-5; d_call: NA; v_call: TRBV10-1; clone_size: NA; cdr3_aa: CASSWGDDQPQHF; cdr3_nt: TGCGCCAGTAGTTGGGGGGACGATCAGCCCCAGCATTTT
j_call: TRBJ2-1; d_call: NA; v_call: TRBV6-4; clone_size: NA; cdr3_aa: CASSDSFRTPNEQFF; cdr3_nt: TGTGCCAGCAGTGACTCCTTTAGGACCCCCAATGAGCAGTTCTTC
j_call: TRBJ1-6; d_call: NA; v_call: TRBV10-1; clone_size: NA; cdr3_aa: CASRRDIDSPLHF; cdr3_nt: TGCGCCAGCCGTAGGGATATCGATTCACCCCTCCACTTT
j_call: TRBJ2-5; d_call: NA; v_call: TRBV19; clone_size: NA; cdr3_aa: CASSMGPRGTQYF; cdr3_nt: TGTGCCAGTAGTATGGGCCCCAGGGGAACCCAGTACTTC
j_call: TRBJ1-1; d_call: TRBD1; v_call: TRBV30; clone_size: NA; cdr3_aa: CAWRHRGNTEAFF; cdr3_nt: TGTGCCTGGAGACACAGGGGGAACACTGAAGCTTTCTTT
j_call: TRBJ1-5; d_call: NA; v_call: TRBV6-5; clone_size: NA; cdr3_aa: CASSDGTDLWPQHF; cdr3_nt: TGTGCCAGCAGTGACGGGACGGATCTTTGGCCCCAGCATTTT
j_call: TRBJ1-4; d_call: NA; v_call: TRBV28; clone_size: NA; cdr3_aa: CASSLDEKLFF; cdr3_nt: TGTGCCAGCAGTTTGGATGAAAAACTGTTTTTT
j_call: TRBJ2-3; d_call: NA; v_call: TRBV27; clone_size: NA; cdr3_aa: CASSLRPSAPDTQYF; cdr3_nt: TGTGCCAGCAGTTTACGGCCTAGCGCCCCAGATACGCAGTATTTT
j_call: TRBJ1-6; d_call: NA; v_call: TRBV7-2; clone_size: NA; cdr3_aa: CASSLLERNSPLHF; cdr3_nt: TGTGCCAGCAGCCTATTAGAGAGAAATTCACCCCTCCACTTT
j_call: TRBJ1-2; d_call: NA; v_call: TRBV6-5; clone_size: NA; cdr3_aa: CASSYLMGYGYTF; cdr3_nt: TGTGCCAGCAGTTACCTAATGGGCTATGGCTACACCTTC
j_call: TRBJ1-1; d_call: NA; v_call: TRBV30; clone_size: once; cdr3_aa: CAWSVPPRGTEAFF; cdr3_nt: TGTGCCTGGAGTGTACCCCCCCGGGGCACTGAAGCTTTCTTT
j_call: TRBJ1-1; d_call: NA; v_call: TRBV28; clone_size: NA; cdr3_aa: CASSSGAAVNTEAFF; cdr3_nt: TGTGCCAGCAGTTCCGGGGCCGCGGTGAACACTGAAGCTTTCTTT
j_call: TRBJ2-2; d_call: TRBD2; v_call: TRBV6-6; clone_size: NA; cdr3_aa: CASSSGLNTGELFF; cdr3_nt: TGTGCCAGCAGTTCGGGACTAAACACCGGGGAGCTGTTTTTT
j_call: TRBJ2-1; d_call: TRBD2; v_call: TRBV7-2; clone_size: NA; cdr3_aa: CASSLEGGTRPYNEQFF; cdr3_nt: TGTGCCAGCAGCTTAGAGGGAGGGACTAGACCCTACAATGAGCAGTTCTTC
j_call: TRBJ1-5; d_call: NA; v_call: TRBV27; clone_size: NA; cdr3_aa: CASSFQARGGQPQHF; cdr3_nt: TGTGCCAGCAGTTTCCAAGCCAGGGGCGGTCAGCCCCAGCATTTT
j_call: TRBJ2-3; d_call: NA; v_call: TRBV19; clone_size: NA; cdr3_aa: CASTTPRGVGTDTQYF; cdr3_nt: TGTGCCAGTACCACGCCCCGAGGGGTCGGCACAGATACGCAGTATTTT
j_call: TRBJ2-7; d_call: NA; v_call: TRBV6-6; clone_size: NA; cdr3_aa: CASSLTGTYEQYF; cdr3_nt: TGTGCCAGCAGTCTTACAGGGACCTACGAGCAGTACTTC
j_call: TRBJ2-3; d_call: NA; v_call: TRBV4-2; clone_size: NA; cdr3_aa: CASSQDGTDTQYF; cdr3_nt: TGTGCCAGCAGCCAAGATGGCACAGATACGCAGTATTTT
j_call: TRBJ1-2; d_call: TRBD1; v_call: TRBV6-1; clone_size: NA; cdr3_aa: CASRITGGQGGGYTF; cdr3_nt: TGTGCCAGCAGGATCACCGGGGGACAGGGGGGAGGCTACACCTTC